What follows are 26 T cell receptor beta chains derived from one specimen sequenced in a study of response to subunit inactivated influenza vaccine. MiXCR, run by TCRdb on the RT-PCR reads, gives a single entry per CDR3 protein. Of fewer than 700,000 distinct CDR3 sequences in the sample, around 13% were seen once. This specimen was PBMCs from blood, taken roughly 45 days after vaccination. Receptors were obtained from a man in his forties or fifties who received an inactivated influenza vaccine.

In this sample, this clonotype turned up a few times. J is TRBJ1-3 and V is TRBV20-1; unclear D gene. CDR3 size: 12 residues. CDR1 DFQATT and CDR2 SNEGSKA come from the germline V gene (reference sequence). With 5 bases removed from V and 7 bases from J, the gap between germline ends came to 12 bases. The CDR3 here is CSARAGGNTIYF. The CDR3 nucleotides read TGCAGTGCTCGCGCCGGCGGGAACACCATATATTTT.

There are a few counts of this clonotype. The rearrangement uses TRBV29-1 and TRBJ1-1, with unresolved D. The germline V gene has CDR1 SQVTM and CDR2 ANQGSEA. CDR3 length: 13 amino acids. Deletions cut 1 base from V and 9 bases from J, with 15 bases between. CDR3: CSVEGTEIKKAFF. CDR3 DNA: TGCAGCGTTGAAGGGACCGAGATAAAGAAAGCTTTCTTT.

The chain has TRBV25-1 and TRBJ2-5, with 8 bases fitting TRBD2. V was clipped by 7 bases and J by 13 bases; unmatched bases: 5. This CDR3 contains 10 residues. The germline gives CDR1 MGHDK, CDR2 SYGVNS. CDR3 loop: CASMGTRWYF. In nucleotides, the CDR3 is TGTGCCAGCATGGGGACTAGGTGGTACTTC.

This clonotype was counted between two and nine times. The chain couples TRBV5-1 to TRBJ2-1, with TRBD2 identical over 10 bases. J lost 4 bases, V lost 4 bases, and 5 bases had no gene match. Germline assignment: CDR1 SGHRS and CDR2 YFSETQ. CDR3 size: 15 residues. CDR3 protein: CASSRGTSVYNEQFF. CDR3 nucleotide sequence: TGCGCCAGCAGCCGCGGGACTAGCGTTTACAATGAGCAGTTCTTC.

The chain employs TRBV29-1 and TRBJ2-1, with 11 positions matching TRBD2. With V trimmed by 1 base and J by 6 bases, 5 bases remained unmatched. Germline loops: CDR1 SQVTM, CDR2 ANQGSEA. This CDR3 region has 15 residues. The CDR3 DNA sequence: TGCAGCGTTGAAGGGGTAGCGGGAGGGGGCAATGAGCAGTTCTTC. This encodes CSVEGVAGGGNEQFF.

This clonotype appeared many times. The V and J genes are TRBV20-1 and TRBJ1-5, with TRBD1 matching 7 bases. CDR3 size: 16 residues. V lost 0 bases to trimming and J lost 3 bases; unmatched junction nucleotides: 8. The germline V gene encodes CDR1 DFQATT and CDR2 SNEGSKA (reference sequence). Written as DNA, the CDR3 is TGCAGTGCTAGAGATATGGACAGGACCGCCAATCAGCCCCAGCATTTT. Its translation: CSARDMDRTANQPQHF.

A few counts support this clonotype. This chain connects TRBV2 to TRBJ2-6, with D perhaps matching TRBD2 (6 bases). Per germline, CDR1 SNHLY and CDR2 FYNNEI. This CDR3 is built from 19 residues. Trimming took off 5 bases at V and 0 bases at J, with 20 bases between the two ends. The CDR3 is CASSYSPRGLYSGANVLTF. CDR3 nucleotides: TGTGCCAGCAGTTACTCCCCGAGGGGACTCTACTCTGGGGCCAACGTCCTGACTTTC.

A few counts support this clonotype. The V gene is TRBV12-3 or TRBV12-4, the J gene TRBJ1-2, with a tentative D call TRBD1 (5 bases). The V gene lost 3 bases and the J gene lost 3 bases, with 14 bases spanning the gap. The CDR3 runs to 15 residues. The CDR3 DNA sequence: TGTGCCAGCAGTTTGCCCCCGGGGGGTGACTATGGCTACACCTTC. This encodes CASSLPPGGDYGYTF.

The chain combines TRBV5-6 with TRBJ2-1; 7 bases map to TRBD1. The germline gives CDR1 SGHDT, CDR2 YYEEEE. The CDR3 contains 16 residues. Trimming removed 0 bases from V and 4 bases from J; junction bases left unmatched: 7. CDR3 DNA: TGTGCCAGCAGCTTGGTGGAGAACAGGGGTTACAATGAGCAGTTCTTC. Translating it yields CASSLVENRGYNEQFF.

This clonotype showed up just a few times. The CDR3 sequence: CASSLGLAVQGDTQYF. CDR3 bases: TGCGCCAGCAGCTTGGGACTAGCGGTTCAGGGGGATACGCAGTATTTT. The chain recombines TRBV5-1 with TRBJ2-3, with 9 bases lining up with TRBD2. V lost 0 bases to trimming and J lost 6 bases; unmatched junction nucleotides: 8. CDR1 is SGHRS, CDR2 YFSETQ, per germline. CDR3 size: 16 residues.

This clonotype showed up many times. Written as DNA, the CDR3 is TGTGCCAGCAGGCGTGGGGCCACGCGAGGGGAGCTGTTTTTT. This gives the protein CASRRGATRGELFF. The chain couples TRBV12-3 or TRBV12-4 to TRBJ2-2; D may be TRBD1 (5 bases). The CDR3 consists of 14 residues. Trimming removed 6 bases at V and 8 bases at J, with 16 bases between.

The gene calls are TRBV9 and TRBJ2-5; a possible D gene is TRBD1 (5 bases). Germline-derived CDR1 and CDR2 are SGDLS and YYNGEE. V lost 3 bases and J lost 1, with 13 bases in between. The CDR3 runs to 15 residues. DNA for the CDR3: TGTGCCAGCAGCGCCAAAGGACAATCCCAAGAGACCCAGTACTTC. It translates to CASSAKGQSQETQYF. Full variable domain (outside the CDR3, taken from reference TRBV9 and TRBJ2-5): DSGVTQTPKHLITATGQRVTLRCSPRSGDLSVYWYQQSLDQGLQFLIQYYNGEERAKGNILERFSAQQFPDLHSELNLSSLELGDSALYFCASSAKGQSQETQYFGPGTRLLVL.

The chain employs TRBV15 and TRBJ2-7; either TRBD1 or TRBD2 may fit D (5 bases each). Per the germline V gene, CDR1 is LNHNV and CDR2 is YYDKDF (reference sequence). V dropped 0 bases and J dropped 4 bases, with 13 bases sitting between them. This CDR3 is built from 15 residues. The CDR3 here is CATSREDTGGYEQYF. The CDR3 DNA reads as TGTGCCACCAGCAGAGAAGACACTGGGGGATACGAGCAGTACTTC.

The rearrangement joins TRBV7-8 to TRBJ2-5, with a weak D call TRBD2 (7 bases). Germline loops: CDR1 SGHVS, CDR2 FQNEAQ. Trimming shortened V by 5 bases and J by 4 bases, and 20 bases separated the two germline ends. This CDR3 has 16 amino acids. CDR3 sequence reads: CASSPRLAGASETQYF. The CDR3 bases are TGTGCCAGCAGCCCACGCCTCGCGGGGGCGTCAGAGACCCAGTACTTC.

This clonotype was observed a handful of times. The rearrangement uses TRBV5-1 and TRBJ1-5, with 7 bases fitting TRBD1. With 4 bases clipped from V and 3 bases from J, the junction kept 10 bases outside the gene matches. Germline CDR1 reads SGHRS; CDR2 reads YFSETQ. The CDR3 covers 16 residues. The CDR3, as DNA: TGCGCCAGCAGCCGTGAGCCCGACAGGGACAATCAGCCCCAGCATTTT. The encoded protein is CASSREPDRDNQPQHF.

J is TRBJ2-1 and V is TRBV7-2, with D possibly being TRBD1 (5 bases). Germline CDR1 reads SGHTA; CDR2 reads FQGNSA. V lost 4 bases to trimming and J lost 6 bases, with 13 bases between them. CDR3 length equals 14 residues. Here the CDR3 DNA reads TGTGCCAGCAGCTGGGGTTGGGGCGGCAATGAGCAGTTCTTC. Translated: CASSWGWGGNEQFF.

This chain uses TRBV13 with TRBJ2-4; a possible D gene is TRBD2 (5 bases). Germline V gives CDR1 PRHDT, CDR2 FYEKMQ (reference sequence). V gave up 0 bases and J gave up 7 bases, with 13 bases separating them. The CDR3 consists of 15 residues. CDR3: CASSLGRGSGNIQYF. The CDR3, as DNA: TGTGCCAGCAGCTTAGGCCGAGGTTCGGGGAACATTCAGTACTTC.

V gene TRBV7-9 combines with J gene TRBJ1-6; D remains ambiguous. Trimming cost V 5 bases and J 4 bases, with 6 bases left between them. CDR3 length: 13 residues. CDR1 SEHNR and CDR2 FQNEAQ come from the germline V gene (reference sequence). CDR3 residues: CASSKAYNSPLHF. DNA of the CDR3: TGTGCCAGCAGCAAGGCTTATAATTCACCCCTCCACTTT.

This clonotype was picked up many times. J is TRBJ2-1 and V is TRBV11-2; D may be TRBD1 (6 bases). This CDR3 is 15 amino acids long. The V and J ends lost 5 bases and 7 bases respectively, with 18 bases between them. CDR1 and CDR2 (germline): SGHAT, FQNNGV. The CDR3 loop is CASSEGTLGTNEQFF. The CDR3 DNA sequence: TGTGCCAGCAGCGAGGGGACACTGGGGACAAATGAGCAGTTCTTC.

This clonotype was detected a few times. This chain links TRBV7-2 with TRBJ1-1; a weak D match, TRBD1 (5 bases). This CDR3 region has 14 residues. Germline V gives CDR1 SGHTA, CDR2 FQGNSA. The V and J ends lost 1 base and 4 bases respectively, with 10 bases between them. The CDR3 reads CASSLVVQATEAFF. The CDR3 bases are TGTGCCAGCAGCTTAGTCGTACAGGCCACTGAAGCTTTCTTT. The entire variable domain, with the rest obtained from reference TRBV7-2 and TRBJ1-1, is as follows: GAGVSQSPSNKVTEKGKDVELRCDPISGHTALYWYRQSLGQGLEFLIYFQGNSAPDKSGLPSDRFSAERTGGSVSTLTIQRTQQEDSAVYLCASSLVVQATEAFFGQGTRLTVV.

This clonotype was observed a handful of times. The chain joins TRBV3-1 to TRBJ2-3; 7 bases fit TRBD1. The length of the CDR3 is 12 residues. Germline V gene lookup returns CDR1 LGHDT and CDR2 YNNKEL (reference sequence). V dropped 7 bases and J dropped 8; count of bases not matched to a gene: 6. The CDR3 protein is CASNDRDSTQYF. In nucleotides, the CDR3 is TGTGCCAGCAACGACCGGGACAGTACGCAGTATTTT.

This clonotype has only one observation. At one end the junction does not follow the germline gene, possibly because of a read error. The V gene is TRBV12-3 or TRBV12-4, the J gene TRBJ2-5, with 9 bases fitting TRBD1. This CDR3 contains 18 residues. The CDR3 here is CTSSWGTGWSGPQETQYF. CDR3 DNA sequence: TGTACCAGCAGTTGGGGGACAGGGTGGTCGGGACCCCAAGAGACCCAGTACTTC.

This clonotype was detected only a few times. The chain combines TRBV4-3 with TRBJ2-6, with D unresolved. Per germline, CDR1 LGHNA and CDR2 YSLEER. Trimming removed 5 bases at V and 0 bases at J, with 14 bases between. This CDR3 has 17 residues. The CDR3 DNA is TGCGCCAGCAGCTCAAGACACGCTAGCTCTGGGGCCAACGTCCTGACTTTC. Translated: CASSSRHASSGANVLTF.

There are a few counts of this clonotype. This chain joins TRBV28 and TRBJ2-3; D may be TRBD1 or TRBD2 (6 bases each). CDR3 length equals 14 residues. Looked up from germline, CDR1 is MDHEN and CDR2 is SYDVKM. The V end lost 5 bases, the J end lost 1 base, and 10 bases lay between the germline ends. CDR3 coding DNA: TGTGCCAGCAGTCGGAGGGGGGGCACAGATACGCAGTATTTT. Translating gives CASSRRGGTDTQYF.

This clonotype was picked up a small number of times. The V call is TRBV6-2 or TRBV6-3, the J call TRBJ2-7; 10 positions match TRBD2. The V gene's germline CDR1 is MNHEY and CDR2 SVGEGT. The V and J ends lost 0 bases and 5 bases, in that order; junction bases with no gene match: 7. The CDR3 is made up of 16 amino acids. CDR3 in DNA: TGTGCCAGCAGTTACTCCACGCTAGCGGGGGACCACGAGCAGTACTTC. As protein: CASSYSTLAGDHEQYF.

A few counts support this clonotype. The chain links TRBV7-8 to TRBJ1-1, with a possible D match to TRBD1 (6 bases). Germline CDR1 and CDR2: SGHVS and FQNEAQ. This CDR3 spans 17 amino acids. The V end was cut by 1 base, the J end by 0 bases, with 15 bases between. This CDR3 is CASSLGTVTLMNTEAFF. CDR3 coding DNA: TGTGCCAGCAGCTTAGGGACAGTAACGCTTATGAACACTGAAGCTTTCTTT.